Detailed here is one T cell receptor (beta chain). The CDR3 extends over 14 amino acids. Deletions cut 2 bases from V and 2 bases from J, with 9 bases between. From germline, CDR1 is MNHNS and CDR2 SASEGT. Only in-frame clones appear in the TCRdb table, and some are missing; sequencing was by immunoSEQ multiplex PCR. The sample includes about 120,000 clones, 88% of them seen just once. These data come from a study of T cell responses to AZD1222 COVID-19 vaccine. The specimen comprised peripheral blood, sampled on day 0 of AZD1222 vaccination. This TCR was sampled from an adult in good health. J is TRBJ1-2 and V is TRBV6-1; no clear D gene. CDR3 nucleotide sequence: TGTGCCAGCAGTGAAAATGACCGAAACTATGGCTACACCTTC. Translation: CASSENDRNYGYTF.